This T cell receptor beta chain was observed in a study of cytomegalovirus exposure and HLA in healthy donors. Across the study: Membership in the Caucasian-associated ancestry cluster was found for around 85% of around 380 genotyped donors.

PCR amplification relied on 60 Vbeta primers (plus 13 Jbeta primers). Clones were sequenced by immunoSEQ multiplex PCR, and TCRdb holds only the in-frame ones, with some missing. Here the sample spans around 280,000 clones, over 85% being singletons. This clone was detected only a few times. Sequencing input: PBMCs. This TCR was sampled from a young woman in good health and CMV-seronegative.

The CDR3 DNA reads as TGTGCCAGCTCGTCGAGGACAGGGACGGGACAAGAGACCCAGTACTTC. This encodes CASSSRTGTGQETQYF. This chain connects TRBV18 to TRBJ2-5; 8 bases fit TRBD1. V was pared by 6 bases and J by 2 bases, with 11 bases of the junction left unmatched. Germline V gene sequence: CDR1 KGHSH, CDR2 LQKENI. This CDR3 contains 16 residues.